The sequence of this T cell receptor (beta chain) was determined in a study of beta chain features in type 1 diabetes. The overall study: Summed over all samples, the examined sorted cells came to 90 million to 120 million. Whole-study findings and limits: People with Type 1 diabetes carried modestly yet significantly shorter TCRB CDR3s in all four CD4+ subsets. Shorter templates might be favored by PCR, and equally so in patients and in controls.

There was one heparinised blood draw per donor, averaging about 100 mL. The study reverse transcribed the entire isolated RNA, so it sequenced expressed TCRB transcripts. Repertoires were generated with immunoSEQ multiplex PCR, while TCRdb's copy carries only in-frame clones and drops some. Among fewer than 650,000 clones listed, less than 20% were seen once. This clone was seen a few times. Its antigen remains unknown. Sequencing was done on a sample of naive CD4+ T cells from blood. This receptor was taken from a man between 18 and 29 years old in good health.

CDR3 DNA: TGTGCCAGCAGCGTAGGCGGGCAGCGGGGGAGCACAGATACGCAGTATTTT. This encodes CASSVGGQRGSTDTQYF. V usage is TRBV9 and J usage is TRBJ2-3; 8 bases are shared with TRBD2. Losses at the gene ends were 0 bases for V and 0 bases for J; bases not matched to a gene: 6. The germline V gene has CDR1 SGDLS and CDR2 YYNGEE. CDR3 length equals 17 residues.